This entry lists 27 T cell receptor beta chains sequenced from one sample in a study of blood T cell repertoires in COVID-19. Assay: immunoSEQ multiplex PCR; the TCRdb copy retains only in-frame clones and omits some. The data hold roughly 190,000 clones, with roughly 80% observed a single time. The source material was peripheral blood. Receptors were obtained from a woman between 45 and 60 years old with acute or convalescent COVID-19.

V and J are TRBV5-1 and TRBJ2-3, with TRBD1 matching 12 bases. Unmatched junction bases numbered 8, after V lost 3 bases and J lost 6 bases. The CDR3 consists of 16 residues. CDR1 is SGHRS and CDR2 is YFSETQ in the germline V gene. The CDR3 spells CASSSNTGTGGDTQYF. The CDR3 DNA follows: TGCGCCAGCAGCTCGAACACCGGGACAGGGGGCGATACGCAGTATTTT.

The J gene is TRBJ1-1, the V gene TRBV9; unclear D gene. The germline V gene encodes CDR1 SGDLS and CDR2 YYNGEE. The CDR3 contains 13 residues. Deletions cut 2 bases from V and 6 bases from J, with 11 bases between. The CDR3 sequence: CASSVIETSEAFF. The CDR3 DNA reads TGTGCCAGCAGCGTCATAGAGACTTCTGAAGCTTTCTTT.

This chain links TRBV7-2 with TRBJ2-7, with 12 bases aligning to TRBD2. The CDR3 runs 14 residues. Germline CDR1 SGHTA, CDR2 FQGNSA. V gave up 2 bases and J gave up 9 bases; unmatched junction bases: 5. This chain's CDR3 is CASSLTSGRPGQYF. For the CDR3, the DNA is TGTGCCAGCAGCTTAACTAGCGGGAGGCCAGGGCAGTACTTC. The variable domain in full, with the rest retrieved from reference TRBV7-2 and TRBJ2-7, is GAGVSQSPSNKVTEKGKDVELRCDPISGHTALYWYRQSLGQGLEFLIYFQGNSAPDKSGLPSDRFSAERTGGSVSTLTIQRTQQEDSAVYLCASSLTSGRPGQYFGPGTRLTVT.

In DNA, the CDR3 is TGTGCCAGCAGCTTAGATTCGGGGAACGGTCAGCCCCAGCATTTT. Translating gives CASSLDSGNGQPQHF. J is TRBJ1-5 and V is TRBV7-2; no clear D. V was trimmed by 1 base and J by 6 bases, leaving 13 bases between them. The germline V gene has CDR1 SGHTA and CDR2 FQGNSA. The CDR3 contains 15 residues.

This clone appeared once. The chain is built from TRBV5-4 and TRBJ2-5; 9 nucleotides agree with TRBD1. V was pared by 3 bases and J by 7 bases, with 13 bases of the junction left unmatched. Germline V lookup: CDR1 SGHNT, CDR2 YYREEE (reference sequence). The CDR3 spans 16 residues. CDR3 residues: CASSSTQNRGLGTQYF. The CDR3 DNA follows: TGTGCCAGCAGCTCTACACAAAACAGGGGGCTGGGGACCCAGTACTTC.

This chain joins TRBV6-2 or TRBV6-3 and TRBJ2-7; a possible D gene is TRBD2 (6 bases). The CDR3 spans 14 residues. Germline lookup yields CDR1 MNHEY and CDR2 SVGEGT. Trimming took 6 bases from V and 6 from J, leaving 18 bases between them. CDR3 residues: CASSRLGAGSEQYF. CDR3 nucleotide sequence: TGTGCCAGCAGCCGTCTCGGGGCGGGGTCCGAGCAGTACTTC.

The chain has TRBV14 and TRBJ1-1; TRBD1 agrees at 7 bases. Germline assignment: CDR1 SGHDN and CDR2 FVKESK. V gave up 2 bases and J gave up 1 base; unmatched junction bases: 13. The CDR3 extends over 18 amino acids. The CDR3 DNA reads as TGTGCCAGCAGCCAAAGGGGGCTACTTACCTCCTGGAACACTGAAGCTTTCTTT. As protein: CASSQRGLLTSWNTEAFF. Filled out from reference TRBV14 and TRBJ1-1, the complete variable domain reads EAGVTQFPSHSVIEKGQTVTLRCDPISGHDNLYWYRRVMGKEIKFLLHFVKESKQDESGMPNNRFLAERTGGTYSTLKVQPAELEDSGVYFCASSQRGLLTSWNTEAFFGQGTRLTVV.

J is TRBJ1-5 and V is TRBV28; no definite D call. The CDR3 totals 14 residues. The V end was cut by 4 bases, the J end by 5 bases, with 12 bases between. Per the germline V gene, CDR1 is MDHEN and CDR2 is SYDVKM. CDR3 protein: CASSSGNRDQPQHF. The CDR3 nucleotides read TGTGCCAGCAGTTCTGGTAACAGAGATCAGCCCCAGCATTTT.

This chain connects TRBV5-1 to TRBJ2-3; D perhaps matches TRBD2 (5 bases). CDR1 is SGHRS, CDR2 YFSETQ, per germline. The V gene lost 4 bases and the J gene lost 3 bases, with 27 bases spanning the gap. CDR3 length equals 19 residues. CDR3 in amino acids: CASSPRPTGSGSGTDTQYF. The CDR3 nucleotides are TGCGCCAGCAGCCCTCGCCCGACGGGGTCGGGGTCGGGGACAGATACGCAGTATTTT. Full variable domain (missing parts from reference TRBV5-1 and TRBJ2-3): KAGVTQTPRYLIKTRGQQVTLSCSPISGHRSVSWYQQTPGQGLQFLFEYFSETQRNKGNFPGRFSGRQFSNSRSEMNVSTLELGDSALYLCASSPRPTGSGSGTDTQYFGPGTRLTVL.

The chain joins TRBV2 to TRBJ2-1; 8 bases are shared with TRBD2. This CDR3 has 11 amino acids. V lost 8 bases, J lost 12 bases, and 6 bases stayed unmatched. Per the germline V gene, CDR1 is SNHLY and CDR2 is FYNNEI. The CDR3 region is CASGREVGQFF. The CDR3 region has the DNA TGTGCCAGCGGGCGGGAGGTAGGGCAGTTCTTC.

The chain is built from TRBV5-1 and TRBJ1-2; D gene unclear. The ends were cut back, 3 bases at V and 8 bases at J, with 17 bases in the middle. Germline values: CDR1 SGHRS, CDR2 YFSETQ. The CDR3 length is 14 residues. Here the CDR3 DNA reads TGCGCCAGCAGCTCTGCCTTGGATCGGGAGGGCTACACCTTC. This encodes CASSSALDREGYTF.

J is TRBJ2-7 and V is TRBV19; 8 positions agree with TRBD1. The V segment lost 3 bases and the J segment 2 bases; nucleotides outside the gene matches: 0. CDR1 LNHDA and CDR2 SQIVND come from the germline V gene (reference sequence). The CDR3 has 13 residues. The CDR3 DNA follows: TGTGCCAGTAGTATGACAGGGGCCTACGAGCAGTACTTC. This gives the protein CASSMTGAYEQYF.

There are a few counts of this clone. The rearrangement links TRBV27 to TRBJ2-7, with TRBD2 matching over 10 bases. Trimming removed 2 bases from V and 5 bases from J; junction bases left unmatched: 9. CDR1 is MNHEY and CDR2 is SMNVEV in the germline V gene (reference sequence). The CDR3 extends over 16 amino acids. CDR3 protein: CASSLLRLAGSDEQYF. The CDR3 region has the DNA TGTGCCAGCAGTTTACTTAGACTAGCGGGTTCTGACGAGCAGTACTTC.

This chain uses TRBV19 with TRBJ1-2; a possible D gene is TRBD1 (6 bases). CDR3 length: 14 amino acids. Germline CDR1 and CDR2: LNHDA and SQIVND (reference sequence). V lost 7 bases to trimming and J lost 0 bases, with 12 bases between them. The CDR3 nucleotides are TGTGCCAGTATCCTGACAGGAACTAACTATGGCTACACCTTC. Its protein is CASILTGTNYGYTF.

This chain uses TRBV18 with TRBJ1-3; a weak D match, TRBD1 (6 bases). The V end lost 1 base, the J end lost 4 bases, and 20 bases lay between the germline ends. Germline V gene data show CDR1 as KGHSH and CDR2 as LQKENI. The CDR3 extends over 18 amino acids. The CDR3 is CASSPQTSTTGFGNTIYF. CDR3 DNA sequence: TGTGCCAGCTCACCACAAACCTCAACGACAGGCTTCGGAAACACCATATATTTT.

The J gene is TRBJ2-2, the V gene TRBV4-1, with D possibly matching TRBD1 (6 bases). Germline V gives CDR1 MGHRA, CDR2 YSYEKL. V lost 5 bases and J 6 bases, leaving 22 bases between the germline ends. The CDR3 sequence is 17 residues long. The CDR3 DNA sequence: TGCGCCAGCAGCAGGGGGATACATAACCCCGGCGCCGGGGAGCTGTTTTTT. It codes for CASSRGIHNPGAGELFF.

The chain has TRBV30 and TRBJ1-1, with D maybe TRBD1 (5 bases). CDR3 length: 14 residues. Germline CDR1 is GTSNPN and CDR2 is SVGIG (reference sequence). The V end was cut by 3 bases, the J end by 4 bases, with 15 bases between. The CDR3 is CAWSPGPGGTEAFF. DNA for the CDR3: TGTGCCTGGAGCCCGGGGCCGGGGGGCACTGAAGCTTTCTTT.

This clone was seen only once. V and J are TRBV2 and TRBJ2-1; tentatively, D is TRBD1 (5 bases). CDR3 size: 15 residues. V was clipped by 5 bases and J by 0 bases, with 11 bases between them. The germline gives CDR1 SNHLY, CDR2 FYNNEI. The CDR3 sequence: CASSFDRFSYNEQFF. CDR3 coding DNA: TGTGCCAGCAGTTTCGACAGATTCTCCTACAATGAGCAGTTCTTC.

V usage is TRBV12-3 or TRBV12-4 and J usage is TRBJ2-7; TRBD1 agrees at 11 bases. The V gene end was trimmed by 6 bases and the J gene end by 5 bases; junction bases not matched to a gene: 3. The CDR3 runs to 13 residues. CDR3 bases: TGTGCCAGCAGCCGGGACAGGGGGGACGAGCAGTACTTC. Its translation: CASSRDRGDEQYF.

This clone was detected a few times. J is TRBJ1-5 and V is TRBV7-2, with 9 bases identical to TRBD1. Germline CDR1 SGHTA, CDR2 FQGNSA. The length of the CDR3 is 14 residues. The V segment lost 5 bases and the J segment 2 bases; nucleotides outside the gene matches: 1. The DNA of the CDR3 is TGTGCCAGCAGCCGGACAGGGGGCAATCAGCCCCAGCATTTT. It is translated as CASSRTGGNQPQHF. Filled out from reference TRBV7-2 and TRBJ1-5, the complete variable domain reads GAGVSQSPSNKVTEKGKDVELRCDPISGHTALYWYRQSLGQGLEFLIYFQGNSAPDKSGLPSDRFSAERTGGSVSTLTIQRTQQEDSAVYLCASSRTGGNQPQHFGDGTRLSIL.

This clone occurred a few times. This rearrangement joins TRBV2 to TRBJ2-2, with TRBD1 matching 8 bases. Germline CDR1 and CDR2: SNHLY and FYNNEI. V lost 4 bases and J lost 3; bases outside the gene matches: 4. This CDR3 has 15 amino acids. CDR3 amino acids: CASSAAGGYTGELFF. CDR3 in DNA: TGTGCCAGCAGTGCCGCAGGGGGCTACACCGGGGAGCTGTTTTTT.

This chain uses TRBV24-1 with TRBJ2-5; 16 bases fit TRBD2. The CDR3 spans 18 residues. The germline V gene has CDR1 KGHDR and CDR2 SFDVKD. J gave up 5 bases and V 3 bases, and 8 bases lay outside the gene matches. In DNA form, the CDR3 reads TGTGCCACCAGTGATCCGGGACTAGCGGGAGGGTTTGGCGAGACCCAGTACTTC. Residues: CATSDPGLAGGFGETQYF.

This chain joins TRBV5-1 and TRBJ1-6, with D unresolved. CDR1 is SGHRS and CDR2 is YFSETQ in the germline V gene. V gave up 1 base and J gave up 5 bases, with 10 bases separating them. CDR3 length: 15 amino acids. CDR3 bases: TGCGCCAGCAGCTTGACGGGGTTTAATAATTCACCCCTCCACTTT. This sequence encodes CASSLTGFNNSPLHF.

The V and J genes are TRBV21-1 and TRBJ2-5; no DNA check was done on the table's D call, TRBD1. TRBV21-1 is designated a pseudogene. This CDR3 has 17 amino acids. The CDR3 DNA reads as TGTGCCAGCAGCCGGGACAGGGGTCTTGGGGGGTTTATCGCCCAGTACTTC. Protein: CASSRDRGLGGFIAQYF.

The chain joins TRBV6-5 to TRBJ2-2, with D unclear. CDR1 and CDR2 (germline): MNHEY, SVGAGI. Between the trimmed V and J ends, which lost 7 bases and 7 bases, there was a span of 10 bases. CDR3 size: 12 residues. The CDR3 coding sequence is TGTGCCAGCACGGGTCGCAGCGGGGAGCTGTTTTTT. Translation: CASTGRSGELFF.

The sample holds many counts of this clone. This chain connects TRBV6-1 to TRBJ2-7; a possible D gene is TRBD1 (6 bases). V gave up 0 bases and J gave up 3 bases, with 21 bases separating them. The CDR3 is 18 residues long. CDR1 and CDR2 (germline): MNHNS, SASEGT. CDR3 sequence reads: CASSEAIGADSFSYEQYF. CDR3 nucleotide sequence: TGTGCCAGCAGTGAAGCGATTGGGGCGGACAGCTTTAGCTACGAGCAGTACTTC.

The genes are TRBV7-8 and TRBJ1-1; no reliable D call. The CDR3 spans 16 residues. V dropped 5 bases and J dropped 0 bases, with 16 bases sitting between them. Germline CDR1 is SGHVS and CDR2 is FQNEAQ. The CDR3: CASSPQDSPLNTEAFF. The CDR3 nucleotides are TGTGCCAGCAGCCCCCAGGACTCTCCCCTGAACACTGAAGCTTTCTTT.